A single sample gave rise to the 10 T cell receptor beta chains below, sequenced in a study of blood T cell repertoires in COVID-19. Profiling relied on immunoSEQ multiplex PCR, and the TCRdb table lists in-frame clones only, not all of them. This table holds about 200,000 clones, around 80% found once. What was sequenced was peripheral blood. These receptors all stem from an elderly woman with active or convalescent COVID-19.

The chain has TRBV7-8 and TRBJ2-1; 9 bases align to TRBD2. The J segment lost 5 bases and the V segment lost 0 bases, leaving 2 bases of the junction unmatched. This CDR3 is built from 15 residues. Germline V lookup: CDR1 SGHVS, CDR2 FQNEAQ. CDR3 nucleotides: TGTGCCAGCAGCTTAGCGGCGGGGGGGAACAATGAGCAGTTCTTC. Its protein product is CASSLAAGGNNEQFF.

V gene TRBV7-2 combines with J gene TRBJ2-7; D not resolved. The CDR3 runs 14 residues. Germline values: CDR1 SGHTA, CDR2 FQGNSA. Trimming pared 1 base from V and 0 bases from J, leaving 7 bases between. The chain's CDR3 is CASSLGVFSYEQYF. DNA of the CDR3: TGTGCCAGCAGCTTAGGCGTCTTCTCCTACGAGCAGTACTTC.

The chain joins TRBV10-3 to TRBJ1-4; D gene unclear. V lost 3 bases, J lost 7 bases, and 12 bases lay in between. The germline gives CDR1 ENHRY, CDR2 SYGVKD. This CDR3 has 14 amino acids. CDR3 DNA sequence: TGTGCCATCAGTGACCGAGAGATTGGTGAAAAACTGTTTTTT. This codes for CAISDREIGEKLFF.

V usage is TRBV12-3 or TRBV12-4 and J usage is TRBJ2-3, with TRBD1 as a possible D gene (6 bases). This CDR3 has 13 amino acids. Trimming pared 6 bases from V and 4 bases from J, leaving 11 bases between. The CDR3: CASSRDNPDTQYF. CDR3 DNA sequence: TGTGCCAGCAGCCGGGACAATCCAGATACGCAGTATTTT.

The chain couples TRBV9 to TRBJ1-1, with 8 bases fitting TRBD1. V dropped 3 bases and J dropped 0; count of bases not matched to a gene: 10. CDR1 and CDR2 (germline): SGDLS, YYNGEE. The CDR3 is 17 amino acids. The CDR3 is CASSARQGSGMNTEAFF. The DNA of the CDR3 is TGTGCCAGCAGCGCCCGACAGGGGAGTGGAATGAACACTGAAGCTTTCTTT.

With respect to this clone: Other DNA sequences of this sample code for an identical CDR3. The chain employs TRBV15 and TRBJ1-5; D possibly corresponds to TRBD1 (5 bases). The V end was cut by 5 bases, the J end by 4 bases, with 12 bases between. The CDR3 is 14 residues long. Germline CDR1 is LNHNV and CDR2 is YYDKDF (reference sequence). The CDR3 here is CATSGVGGNQPQHF. Written as DNA, the CDR3 is TGTGCCACCAGCGGGGTTGGGGGGAATCAGCCCCAGCATTTT.

The chain combines TRBV11-2 with TRBJ2-1; D remains ambiguous. This CDR3 region has 17 residues. V lost 7 bases and J 0 bases, leaving 19 bases between the germline ends. Germline V gene lookup returns CDR1 SGHAT and CDR2 FQNNGV. CDR3 in DNA: TGTGCCAGCAAACTGAGTCCAGGCCTTAGCTCCTACAATGAGCAGTTCTTC. Translated, it gives CASKLSPGLSSYNEQFF.

The chain has TRBV5-5 and TRBJ2-2; weak D call: TRBD2 (5 bases). The length of the CDR3 is 15 residues. Germline assignment: CDR1 SGHKS and CDR2 YYEKEE (reference sequence). The V end was cut by 3 bases, the J end by 4 bases, with 13 bases between. In nucleotides, the CDR3 is TGTGCCAGCAGCTATGACGGGGTGGGCACCGGGGAGCTGTTTTTT. Translated, it gives CASSYDGVGTGELFF. Looking up the rest from reference TRBV5-5 and TRBJ2-2 gives the full variable domain: DAGVTQSPTHLIKTRGQQVTLRCSPISGHKSVSWYQQVLGQGPQFIFQYYEKEERGRGNFPDRFSARQFPNYSSELNVNALLLGDSALYLCASSYDGVGTGELFFGEGSRLTVL.

The rearrangement joins TRBV5-4 to TRBJ2-1; TRBD1 might be the D (6 bases). The CDR3 consists of 17 residues. Germline loops: CDR1 SGHNT, CDR2 YYREEE (reference sequence). The V end was cut by 2 bases, the J end by 4 bases, with 19 bases between. As DNA, the CDR3 is TGTGCCAGCAGCTTTTTTCAGGGGAGTTCCCAATACAATGAGCAGTTCTTC. This sequence encodes CASSFFQGSSQYNEQFF.

The V gene is TRBV12-3 or TRBV12-4, the J gene TRBJ1-1; D is undetermined. This CDR3 has 13 residues. V lost 4 bases and J 3 bases, leaving 9 bases between the germline ends. The CDR3 spells CASSYSGYTEAFF. CDR3 coding DNA: TGTGCCAGCAGTTATTCGGGTTACACTGAAGCTTTCTTT.